This TCR beta chain was documented in a study of T cells after yellow fever vaccination. Study details: Fractions with few cells were prepared using SMART-Seq v4 Ultra Low Input. Study results and limitations: Contaminating bulk clonotypes could be abundant in FACS-sorted repertoires. After the booster, 96% of CD4 and around nine tenths of CD8 primary-response clones were re-detected.

Only a few counts were recorded for this clonotype. Antigen: not known. V was cut by 1 base and J by 0 bases, with 7 bases left in between. The germline V gene has CDR1 SQVTM and CDR2 ANQGSEA. CDR3 length equals 14 residues. TCRdb re-called the 5' RACE reads with MiXCR, one entry per CDR3 protein. The sample carries 620,000 or so distinct CDR3 sequences, 9% to 15% recorded once. The chain is built from TRBV29-1 and TRBJ1-3; no definite D call. Sequencing used PBMCs, obtained on the day of the yellow fever booster vaccination. The sequence derives from a man aged 30 to 45 who received the YFV17D yellow fever vaccine. CDR3 amino acids: CSVEADSSGNTIYF. CDR3 in DNA: TGCAGCGTTGAAGCCGATAGCTCTGGAAACACCATATATTTT. Combining the CDR3 with reference TRBV29-1 and TRBJ1-3 gives the whole variable domain SAVISQKPSRDICQRGTSLTIQCQVDSQVTMMFWYRQQPGQSLTLIATANQGSEATYESGFVIDKFPISRPNLTFSTLTVSNMSPEDSSIYLCSVEADSSGNTIYFGEGSWLTVV.